This TCR beta chain was found in a study of technical replicates of blood from a handful of donors. Only in-frame clones appear in the TCRdb table, and some are missing; sequencing was by immunoSEQ multiplex PCR. Of more than 90,000 clones listed, 95% are singletons. There are 14 residues in the CDR3. Per germline, CDR1 SQVTM and CDR2 ANQGSEA. V lost 1 base and J lost 1, with 10 bases in between. The genes are TRBV29-1 and TRBJ1-2; D remains ambiguous. Sequencing was performed on T cells isolated from PBMCs. The source is a human donor in good health. DNA for the CDR3: TGCAGCGTTGAAGTGAACAAAGATAACTATGGCTACACCTTC. It codes for CSVEVNKDNYGYTF.